A single T cell receptor beta chain is shown here with its context. Its antigen is unknown. At one end the junction does not follow the germline gene, possibly because of a read error. The data derive from a study of T-cell reconstitution after alpha-beta-depleted transplantation in children. Study-wide results and limits: The high TCRbeta diversity at day 60 in some patients came from surviving recipient T cells and thymic progenitors. Where alpha-beta T cells came from about two months after transplant was reportedly several hundred expanded graft clones.

Unique molecular identifiers were built into the TCRbeta library. One entry per CDR3 protein results from TCRdb running MiXCR on the PCR reads. Counted here are about 120,000 distinct CDR3 sequences, about 9.3% occurring once; the ten biggest clones make up 30% to 35%. Germline lookup yields CDR1 SGHRS and CDR2 YFSETQ. The CDR3 totals 15 residues. The source is a boy aged 2 to 10 with acute lymphoblastic leukemia, due to receive a stem cell transplant. The sequenced sample was PBMCs, obtained before TCRalphabeta/CD19-depleted stem cell transplant. The chain combines TRBV5-1 with TRBJ2-1; 7 nucleotides align to TRBD1. The CDR3 DNA is TGCGCCAGCAGCTCGGACAGGCATAGTTACAATGAGCATTTCTTC. This sequence encodes CASSSDRHSYNEHFF.